This T cell receptor beta chain was obtained from a study of blood T cells in healthy people across ages. Remarks on this clonotype: Its antigen is not known.

Researchers collected approximately 9.5 milliliters of peripheral blood from every single donor. Whole-study results and caveats: Unknown CMV status may confound age-related changes in expanded clones.

The CDR3 has 18 residues. V was clipped by 5 bases and J by 4 bases; unmatched bases: 15. The second PCR ran about 6 to 12 cycles with a sample-barcoded 5' primer and J-beta primers. With 12 random nucleotides, a template-switch adaptor tagged each individual cDNA molecule. TCRdb analysed the 5' RACE reads with MiXCR anew, one entry per CDR3 protein. The sample has about 1.1 million distinct CDR3 sequences; 30% to 40% are singletons. The TCR originated in a man aged 18-30 years in good health. Input material: blood. V usage is TRBV12-3 or TRBV12-4 and J usage is TRBJ2-5; TRBD2 aligns across 11 bases. The CDR3 here is CASSRATDQTSGGETQYF. Written as DNA, the CDR3 is TGTGCCAGCAGTCGGGCCACCGATCAAACTAGCGGGGGAGAGACCCAGTACTTC.